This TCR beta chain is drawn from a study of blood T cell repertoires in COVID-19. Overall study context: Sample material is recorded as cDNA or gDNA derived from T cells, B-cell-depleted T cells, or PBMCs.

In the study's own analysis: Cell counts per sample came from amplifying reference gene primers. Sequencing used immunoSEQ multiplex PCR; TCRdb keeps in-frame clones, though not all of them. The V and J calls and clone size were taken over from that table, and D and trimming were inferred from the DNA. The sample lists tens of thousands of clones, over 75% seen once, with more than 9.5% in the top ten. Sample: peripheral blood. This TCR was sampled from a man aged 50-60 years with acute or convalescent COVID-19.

CDR3 sequence: CASSFTSSYEQYF. The CDR3 bases are TGTGCCAGCAGCTTCACTAGCTCCTACGAGCAGTACTTC. J is TRBJ2-7 and V is TRBV5-6; a possible D gene is TRBD2 (5 bases). This CDR3 is 13 amino acids long. The germline CDR1 and CDR2 sequences are SGHDT and YYEEEE. The V gene lost 2 bases and the J gene lost 0 bases, with 6 bases spanning the gap.